Sequencing of this TCR beta chain was carried out in a study of human T cells and chemical hapten exposure. Points from the study as a whole: The number of TCRs over 1 in 1000 frequency stayed unchanged after DPC. In the PT1 data, expanded TCR counts showed a positive correlation with patch test score. Healthy individuals' immune responses may differ from those of donors, who had alopecia.

This clonotype was counted at least ten times. The antigen is undetermined. This CDR3 comprises 13 residues. V was trimmed by 6 bases and J by 5 bases, leaving 13 bases between them. Described time point: pre-sensitization, week 0. Indicated treatment: therapeutic diphenylcyclopropenone sensitization with weekly scalp DPC. Researchers extracted total RNA from unfractionated whole blood. Using its own MiXCR run on the RACE reads, TCRdb lists one record per CDR3 protein. The sample yields roughly 56,000 distinct CDR3 sequences, roughly a tenth seen once. The chain has TRBV12-3 or TRBV12-4 and TRBJ2-5; D is undetermined. The receptor was derived from a woman aged 25 to 39 with alopecia areata. Some clones in this sample may be carry-over from other donors' samples. The material sequenced was whole blood, taken in connection with sensitization to the hapten diphenylcyclopropenone (DPC). The CDR3 protein is CASSRIRTETQYF. The CDR3 DNA reads TGTGCCAGCAGCCGAATCCGAACTGAGACCCAGTACTTC.